These 30 T cell receptor beta chains were all obtained from the same sample, sequenced in a study of T cell responses to AZD1222 COVID-19 vaccine. The method was immunoSEQ multiplex PCR; TCRdb's version includes in-frame clones alone and lacks a portion of them. The table has some 89,000 clones, approximately 87% seen once; the top ten hold approximately 4.5%. This material consisted of peripheral blood, taken on day 0 of MenACWY control vaccination. The receptor source for this set is an adult in good health.

The CDR3 bases are TGTGCCGCGGGGGCAGGGGGGAACTATGGCTACACCTTC. It is translated as CAAGAGGNYGYTF. This sequence joins TRBV7-9 and TRBJ1-2; 7 positions match TRBD1. CDR3 length: 13 amino acids. V shed 11 bases, J shed 2 bases, and the junction held 8 bases outside the gene matches. Germline CDR1 SEHNR, CDR2 FQNEAQ (reference sequence).

The chain combines TRBV11-2 with TRBJ2-1; 10 nucleotides match TRBD2. V shed 2 bases, J shed 2 bases, and the junction held 6 bases outside the gene matches. The CDR3 spans 17 residues. Germline CDR1 SGHAT, CDR2 FQNNGV. CDR3 amino acids: CASSLRLAGVTYNEQFF. Written as DNA, the CDR3 is TGTGCCAGCAGCTTAAGGCTAGCGGGAGTTACCTACAATGAGCAGTTCTTC.

The J gene is TRBJ2-7, the V gene TRBV7-2, with D possibly called TRBD1 or TRBD2 (5 bases each). Germline CDR1 and CDR2: SGHTA and FQGNSA. CDR3 length: 13 residues. Between the trimmed V and J ends, which lost 1 base and 6 bases, there was a span of 10 bases. CDR3 sequence (DNA): TGTGCCAGCAGCTTAGGATCGGGGACCGAGCAGTACTTC. Its translation is CASSLGSGTEQYF.

This clone was counted a single time. The V gene is TRBV14, the J gene TRBJ2-1; possible D gene TRBD2, 6 bases. Per the germline V gene, CDR1 is SGHDN and CDR2 is FVKESK. V lost 2 bases and J lost 10, with 21 bases in between. The CDR3 runs to 16 residues. Here the CDR3 DNA reads TGTGCCAGCAGCCAACTCGCTGCAGGGACTTTGTGGGAGCAGTTCTTC. This codes for CASSQLAAGTLWEQFF.

V gene TRBV28 combines with J gene TRBJ2-5; D remains ambiguous. This CDR3 comprises 16 residues. Germline CDR1 and CDR2: MDHEN and SYDVKM. The ends were cut back, 3 bases at V and 3 bases at J, with 17 bases in the middle. The CDR3 DNA reads as TGTGCCAGCAGTTTTGGGAAGGGCGGCCCAAAAGAGACCCAGTACTTC. As protein: CASSFGKGGPKETQYF. Together with reference TRBV28 and TRBJ2-5, the CDR3 gives the full variable domain: DVKVTQSSRYLVKRTGEKVFLECVQDMDHENMFWYRQDPGLGLRLIYFSYDVKMKEKGDIPEGYSVSREKKERFSLILESASTNQTSMYLCASSFGKGGPKETQYFGPGTRLLVL.

The chain couples TRBV5-1 to TRBJ1-4; the match to TRBD1 covers 9 bases. CDR1 is SGHRS and CDR2 is YFSETQ in the germline V gene. The ends lost 2 bases at V and 5 bases at J; junction bases unmatched: 1. CDR3 length equals 14 residues. DNA of the CDR3: TGCGCCAGCAGCTTTGGACAGGGGAATGAAAAACTGTTTTTT. Protein: CASSFGQGNEKLFF.

This chain connects TRBV28 to TRBJ2-7, with D perhaps given as TRBD1 or TRBD2 (5 bases each). V gave up 5 bases and J gave up 3 bases, with 17 bases separating them. The CDR3 sequence is 15 residues long. Germline CDR1 reads MDHEN; CDR2 reads SYDVKM. CDR3 residues: CASSARGRNVYEQYF. CDR3 DNA: TGTGCCAGCAGTGCCCGGGGCAGGAACGTCTACGAGCAGTACTTC.

J is TRBJ1-2 and V is TRBV28, with D possibly TRBD1 on 5 matching bases. Looked up from germline, CDR1 is MDHEN and CDR2 is SYDVKM. V lost 2 bases and J lost 2, with 6 bases in between. CDR3 length: 13 residues. CDR3: CASSLGGNYGYTF. CDR3 coding DNA: TGTGCCAGCAGTTTAGGGGGAAACTATGGCTACACCTTC.

This clone has only one observation. This chain joins TRBV7-8 and TRBJ2-1; the D gene is possibly TRBD1 (6 bases). The germline gives CDR1 SGHVS, CDR2 FQNEAQ. Deletions cut 4 bases from V and 14 bases from J, with 12 bases between. This CDR3 comprises 11 residues. This CDR3 is CASSSTGEKFF. In nucleotides, the CDR3 is TGTGCCAGCAGCTCGACAGGCGAGAAGTTCTTC.

This clone was observed a single time. The chain employs TRBV7-2 and TRBJ1-5, with D unclear. Trimming stripped 0 bases from V and 7 bases from J, with 13 bases between. CDR1 is SGHTA and CDR2 is FQGNSA in the germline V gene. The CDR3 sequence is 15 residues long. The CDR3 bases are TGTGCCAGCAGCTTAGCCGGGAGTGGCGGGCAGCCCCAGCATTTT. This sequence encodes CASSLAGSGGQPQHF.

The chain couples TRBV28 to TRBJ2-7; 12 bases map to TRBD1. CDR3 length: 15 amino acids. Looked up from germline, CDR1 is MDHEN and CDR2 is SYDVKM. Unmatched junction bases numbered 9, after V lost 6 bases and J lost 6 bases. In DNA form, the CDR3 reads TGTGCCAGCAGGTCCCCCGGGACAGGGGGCGGCGAGCAGTACTTC. It codes for CASRSPGTGGGEQYF.

V and J are TRBV6-5 and TRBJ1-2, with 11 nucleotides matching TRBD1. The CDR3 is 16 amino acids. Germline V gene lookup returns CDR1 MNHEY and CDR2 SVGAGI. With V trimmed by 0 bases and J by 2 bases, 2 bases remained unmatched. CDR3 DNA: TGTGCCAGCAGTTACTCGAGGACAGGGGGCAACTATGGCTACACCTTC. Its protein product is CASSYSRTGGNYGYTF.

The chain uses TRBV28 and TRBJ2-7, with D perhaps being TRBD1 or TRBD2 (5 bases each). CDR3 size: 16 residues. The germline V gene encodes CDR1 MDHEN and CDR2 SYDVKM. V was pared by 1 base and J by 5 bases, with 18 bases between. The DNA of the CDR3 is TGTGCCAGCAGTTTATCGGGGCCAGGCGAGTTCGACGAGCAGTACTTC. It specifies CASSLSGPGEFDEQYF.

The genes are TRBV6-5 and TRBJ2-7; D not resolved. This CDR3 spans 15 amino acids. Germline CDR1 MNHEY, CDR2 SVGAGI. The ends were cut back, 8 bases at V and 2 bases at J, with 19 bases in the middle. CDR3 DNA: TGTGCCAGCGGACCCGACGGCAATGTAGCCTACGAGCAGTACTTC. Translation: CASGPDGNVAYEQYF.

The chain carries TRBV3-1 (or the pseudogene TRBV3-2) and TRBJ2-3, with D hard to call. CDR1 and CDR2 from the germline V gene are LGHDT and YNNKEL (reference sequence). This CDR3 comprises 13 residues. V lost 4 bases to trimming and J lost 5 bases, with 10 bases between them. For the CDR3, the DNA is TGTGCCAGCAGCCTTCTATCGCGAGATACGCAGTATTTT. The encoded protein is CASSLLSRDTQYF.

Only one count was recorded for this clone. The gene calls are TRBV28 and TRBJ2-1; D is perhaps TRBD1 or TRBD2 (5 bases each). Trimming shortened V by 6 bases and J by 7 bases, and 10 bases separated the two germline ends. The germline gives CDR1 MDHEN, CDR2 SYDVKM. This CDR3 is 12 amino acids long. The CDR3 coding sequence is TGTGCCAGCAGGTCTTGGGGGAATGAGCAGTTCTTC. This sequence encodes CASRSWGNEQFF. The full variable domain, rest sourced from reference TRBV28 and TRBJ2-1, is DVKVTQSSRYLVKRTGEKVFLECVQDMDHENMFWYRQDPGLGLRLIYFSYDVKMKEKGDIPEGYSVSREKKERFSLILESASTNQTSMYLCASRSWGNEQFFGPGTRLTVL.

The chain combines TRBV10-3 with TRBJ1-3; possible D gene TRBD1, 5 bases. The CDR3 runs 13 residues. Deletions cut 6 bases from V and 0 bases from J, with 6 bases between. Germline values: CDR1 ENHRY, CDR2 SYGVKD. The CDR3 loop reads CAIRGGSGNTIYF. The CDR3 coding sequence is TGTGCCATCAGGGGGGGCTCTGGAAACACCATATATTTT.

The gene calls are TRBV7-2 and TRBJ1-4, with 8 bases aligning to TRBD1. Germline CDR1 and CDR2: SGHTA and FQGNSA. V lost 5 bases to trimming and J lost 8 bases; unmatched junction nucleotides: 10. This CDR3 is built from 15 residues. The DNA for the CDR3 is TGTGCCAGCAGCCTTCCTGGACAGGGAGAAGAAAAACTGTTTTTT. Translation: CASSLPGQGEEKLFF.

J is TRBJ2-7 and V is TRBV7-8, with a tentative D call TRBD2 (5 bases). The germline CDR1 and CDR2 sequences are SGHVS and FQNEAQ. V was clipped by 0 bases and J by 3 bases, with 15 bases between them. The CDR3 runs 16 residues. DNA for the CDR3: TGTGCCAGCAGCTTAGCCGGGAACCAGGATGGCTACGAGCAGTACTTC. Protein sequence: CASSLAGNQDGYEQYF.

The chain is built from TRBV5-4 and TRBJ2-3; possibly TRBD1 for D (5 bases). CDR3 length equals 14 residues. V was clipped by 4 bases and J by 4 bases, with 13 bases between them. The V gene's germline CDR1 is SGHNT and CDR2 YYREEE (reference sequence). The CDR3 loop is CASSPVVGADTQYF. CDR3 coding DNA: TGTGCCAGCAGCCCGGTGGTAGGGGCAGATACGCAGTATTTT.

The genes are TRBV30 and TRBJ1-4, with D possibly TRBD1 on 5 matching bases. The V end was cut by 0 bases, the J end by 0 bases, with 14 bases between. The V gene's germline CDR1 is GTSNPN and CDR2 SVGIG (reference sequence). The CDR3 runs to 17 residues. The CDR3 protein is CAWSVRWGRATNEKLFF. The DNA of the CDR3 is TGTGCCTGGAGTGTACGCTGGGGCAGAGCAACTAATGAAAAACTGTTTTTT.

The genes are TRBV6-5 and TRBJ2-5; D gene unclear. V was cut by 6 bases and J by 5 bases, with 16 bases left in between. This CDR3 contains 14 residues. The V gene's germline CDR1 is MNHEY and CDR2 SVGAGI. CDR3 residues: CASSSLQRSETQYF. The CDR3 DNA reads TGTGCCAGCAGCAGCCTACAGAGGAGCGAGACCCAGTACTTC.

The sample holds one count of this clone. The gene calls are TRBV6-2 or TRBV6-3 and TRBJ1-1; D gene ambiguous. Germline V CDR1 and CDR2: MNHEY, SVGEGT. The CDR3 covers 15 residues. Trimming removed 6 bases at V and 0 bases at J, with 14 bases between. The CDR3 loop is CASSQPGSLNTEAFF. For the CDR3, the DNA is TGTGCCAGCAGCCAACCGGGAAGCTTGAACACTGAAGCTTTCTTT.

The chain combines TRBV7-2 with TRBJ2-7; 7 nucleotides agree with TRBD1. Germline V gives CDR1 SGHTA, CDR2 FQGNSA. V lost 4 bases to trimming and J lost 4 bases; unmatched junction nucleotides: 7. The CDR3 totals 14 residues. CDR3 protein: CASSSVGTAYEQYF. The CDR3 region has the DNA TGTGCCAGCAGCTCCGTCGGGACAGCGTACGAGCAGTACTTC. Full variable domain (remainder filled in from reference TRBV7-2 and TRBJ2-7): GAGVSQSPSNKVTEKGKDVELRCDPISGHTALYWYRQSLGQGLEFLIYFQGNSAPDKSGLPSDRFSAERTGGSVSTLTIQRTQQEDSAVYLCASSSVGTAYEQYFGPGTRLTVT.

J is TRBJ2-2 and V is TRBV5-1; D may be TRBD2 (6 bases). Germline-derived CDR1 and CDR2 are SGHRS and YFSETQ. V shed 7 bases and J shed 7 bases, with 20 bases lying between them. CDR3 length: 15 residues. The CDR3 region has the DNA TGCGCCAGCCTGGCTGACGCGGGATCGGGCGGGGAGCTGTTTTTT. Translation gives CASLADAGSGGELFF.

In this sample, this clone turned up once. The rearrangement uses TRBV7-2 and TRBJ2-2, with TRBD2 matching 10 bases. The CDR3 has 16 amino acids. Germline assignment: CDR1 SGHTA and CDR2 FQGNSA. V lost 3 bases and J lost 3; bases outside the gene matches: 4. CDR3 region: CASSFLAGEDTGELFF. The CDR3 nucleotides read TGTGCCAGCAGCTTTCTAGCGGGAGAAGACACCGGGGAGCTGTTTTTT.

The chain has TRBV7-9 and TRBJ2-3, with 9 bases identical to TRBD2. The CDR3 runs to 15 residues. V was pared by 1 base and J by 3 bases, with 2 bases of the junction left unmatched. CDR1 is SEHNR and CDR2 is FQNEAQ in the germline V gene (reference sequence). DNA for the CDR3: TGTGCCAGCAGCTTAGGCCTAGCGGGGACAGATACGCAGTATTTT. Residues: CASSLGLAGTDTQYF.

The chain links TRBV7-2 to TRBJ1-2; weak D call: TRBD1 (6 bases). Germline CDR1 and CDR2: SGHTA and FQGNSA. The CDR3 length is 17 residues. Trimming shortened V by 0 bases and J by 4 bases, and 18 bases separated the two germline ends. CDR3 bases: TGTGCCAGCAGCTTAGCCTTGGGGACATTGGGGACCTATGGCTACACCTTC. It encodes CASSLALGTLGTYGYTF.

The genes are TRBV6-4 and TRBJ2-1; no firm D call. Per the germline V gene, CDR1 is MRHNA and CDR2 is SNTAGT. This CDR3 is 15 amino acids long. V dropped 2 bases and J dropped 9 bases, with 17 bases sitting between them. Written as DNA, the CDR3 is TGTGCCAGCAGTGACCAGCCGGAGAGAGTTGGTGAGCAGTTCTTC. This translates into CASSDQPERVGEQFF.

The rearrangement joins TRBV5-4 to TRBJ2-1, with 10 bases lining up with TRBD2. Germline V gene sequence: CDR1 SGHNT, CDR2 YYREEE (reference sequence). V was clipped by 4 bases and J by 6 bases; unmatched bases: 7. The CDR3 is made up of 15 amino acids. As DNA, the CDR3 is TGTGCCAGCAGCCCTTGGGTAGCGGGAGGCAATGAGCAGTTCTTC. This translates into CASSPWVAGGNEQFF.